This TCR beta chain was recovered during a study of blood T cell repertoires in COVID-19. Study background: COVID-19 samples collected from the United States, Italy and Spain covered acute and convalescent phases. In each case, the material was cDNA or gDNA derived from T cells, B-cell-depleted T cells, or PBMCs.

Study processing details: Quantification of nucleated cells was approximated via reference gene primer amplification. Using immunoSEQ multiplex PCR, the repertoire was profiled, and TCRdb retains in-frame clones only, with some absent. V and J calls and clone size come straight from that table; D and trimming were deduced from the DNA. The sample includes 140,000 to 150,000 clones, around nine tenths of them seen just once. This CDR3 comprises 19 residues. V dropped 1 base and J dropped 3; count of bases not matched to a gene: 12. Germline V gene sequence: CDR1 LNHDA, CDR2 SQIVND (reference sequence).

This TCR came from a woman aged 50 to 60 with acute or convalescent COVID-19. Sequencing was done on a sample of peripheral blood. V is TRBV19 and J is TRBJ2-7, with 13 bases matching TRBD2. The CDR3 reads CASSIAQGLAGKDHYEQYF. For the CDR3, the DNA is TGTGCCAGTAGTATAGCCCAGGGACTAGCGGGAAAGGATCACTACGAGCAGTACTTC.